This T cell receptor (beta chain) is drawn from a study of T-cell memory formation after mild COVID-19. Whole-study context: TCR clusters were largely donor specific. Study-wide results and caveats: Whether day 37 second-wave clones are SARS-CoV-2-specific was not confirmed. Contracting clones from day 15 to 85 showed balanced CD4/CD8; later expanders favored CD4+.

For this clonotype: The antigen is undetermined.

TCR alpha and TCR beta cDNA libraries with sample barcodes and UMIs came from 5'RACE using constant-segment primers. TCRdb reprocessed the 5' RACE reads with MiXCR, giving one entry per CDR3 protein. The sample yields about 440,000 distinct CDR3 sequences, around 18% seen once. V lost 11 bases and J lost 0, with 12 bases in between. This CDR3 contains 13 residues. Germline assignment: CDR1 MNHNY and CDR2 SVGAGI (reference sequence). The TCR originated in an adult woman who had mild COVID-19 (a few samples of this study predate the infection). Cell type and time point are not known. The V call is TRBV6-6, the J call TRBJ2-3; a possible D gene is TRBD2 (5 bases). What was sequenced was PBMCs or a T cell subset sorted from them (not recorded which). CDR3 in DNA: TGTGCCGGAGGTTATTCTAGCACAGATACGCAGTATTTT. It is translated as CAGGYSSTDTQYF.